These T cell receptor beta chains were read from a single sample in a study of shared clonotypes between healthy human individuals. The table came from immunoSEQ multiplex PCR; TCRdb's copy has only in-frame clones and leaves some out. Among some 2,100,000 clones listed, about 92% were seen once. Sequenced sample: naive CD8+ T cells from PBMCs. The receptors originated from a man between 18 and 35 years old in good health. Some clones in this sample may be carry-over from other donors' samples. CDR3s include the opening cysteine and the closing phenylalanine or tryptophan. The D gene is left open where the match is weak. Size tells how often a clone was seen (once, few, many) or the class of an expanded clone, and some rows leave it out.

v_gene: TRBV28; j_gene: TRBJ1-2; abundance: NA; d_gene: TRBD1; len: 12; CDR3nt: TGTGCCACCGTACAGGGGAACTATGGCTACACCTTC; CDR3aa: CATVQGNYGYTF
v_gene: TRBV30; j_gene: TRBJ1-1; abundance: NA; d_gene: NA; len: 13; CDR3nt: TGTGCCTGGAGTGTCGAGGGGTGGACTGAAGCTTTCTTT; CDR3aa: CAWSVEGWTEAFF
v_gene: TRBV28; j_gene: TRBJ1-4; abundance: NA; d_gene: NA; len: 16; CDR3nt: TGTGCCAGCAGTAACTTAGGCGGGGGTTTAGGTGAAAAACTGTTTTTT; CDR3aa: CASSNLGGGLGEKLFF
v_gene: TRBV4-1; j_gene: TRBJ2-4; abundance: few; d_gene: TRBD2; len: 16; CDR3nt: TGCGCCAGCAGCCCAAGAAGAGAGCGGGAGAGAAACATTCAGTACTTC; CDR3aa: CASSPRRERERNIQYF
v_gene: TRBV15; j_gene: TRBJ1-1; abundance: few; d_gene: NA; len: 12; CDR3nt: TGTGCCACCAGCGGGGGGTGGGCTGAAGCTTTCTTT; CDR3aa: CATSGGWAEAFF
v_gene: TRBV9; j_gene: TRBJ1-2; abundance: NA; d_gene: NA; len: 14; CDR3nt: TGTGCCAGCAGCGTAGGCGACAAGCTCTATGGCTACACCTTC; CDR3aa: CASSVGDKLYGYTF
v_gene: TRBV27; j_gene: TRBJ2-5; abundance: once; d_gene: TRBD2; len: 16; CDR3nt: TGTGCCAGCAGCACTAGACTAGCGGGAGGCTTTGAGACCCAGTACTTC; CDR3aa: CASSTRLAGGFETQYF
v_gene: TRBV28; j_gene: TRBJ2-1; abundance: NA; d_gene: TRBD1; len: 16; CDR3nt: TGTGCCAGCAGTCCACGGACAGGCAGCTCCTACAATGAGCAGTTCTTC; CDR3aa: CASSPRTGSSYNEQFF
v_gene: TRBV7-7; j_gene: TRBJ2-5; abundance: NA; d_gene: TRBD1; len: 17; CDR3nt: TGTGCCAGCAGCTTATTCCGGGACAGGGGGTACCAAGAGACCCAGTACTTC; CDR3aa: CASSLFRDRGYQETQYF
v_gene: TRBV7-6; j_gene: TRBJ2-7; abundance: NA; d_gene: NA; len: 14; CDR3nt: TGTGCCAGCAGCTCCTGGGACGTAGCCTACGAGCAGTACTTC; CDR3aa: CASSSWDVAYEQYF
v_gene: TRBV28; j_gene: TRBJ2-7; abundance: NA; d_gene: NA; len: 12; CDR3nt: TGTGCCAGCAACTTAAGGGGGAACGAGCAGTACTTT; CDR3aa: CASNLRGNEQYF
v_gene: TRBV7-9; j_gene: TRBJ1-1; abundance: NA; d_gene: NA; len: 14; CDR3nt: TGTGCCAGCAGCTCCGGGGCGAGAGGCACTGAAGCTTTCTTT; CDR3aa: CASSSGARGTEAFF
v_gene: TRBV11-1; j_gene: TRBJ2-7; abundance: NA; d_gene: TRBD1; len: 13; CDR3nt: TGTGCCAGCAGCCACAGGGGTAGCTACGAGCAGTACTTC; CDR3aa: CASSHRGSYEQYF
v_gene: TRBV30; j_gene: TRBJ1-2; abundance: NA; d_gene: NA; len: 12; CDR3nt: TGTGCCTGGGGACTGGGAAACTATGGCTACACCTTC; CDR3aa: CAWGLGNYGYTF
v_gene: TRBV7-8; j_gene: TRBJ2-1; abundance: NA; d_gene: TRBD2; len: 20; CDR3nt: TGTGCCAGCAGCCCGCGACTAGCGGGAGGGCCGACCCTCGTTTACAATGAGCAGTTCTTC; CDR3aa: CASSPRLAGGPTLVYNEQFF
v_gene: TRBV19; j_gene: TRBJ1-1; abundance: NA; d_gene: TRBD1; len: 16; CDR3nt: TGTGCCAGTAGGAAAACAGGGGGTGAGCTAAACACTGAAGCTTTCTTT; CDR3aa: CASRKTGGELNTEAFF